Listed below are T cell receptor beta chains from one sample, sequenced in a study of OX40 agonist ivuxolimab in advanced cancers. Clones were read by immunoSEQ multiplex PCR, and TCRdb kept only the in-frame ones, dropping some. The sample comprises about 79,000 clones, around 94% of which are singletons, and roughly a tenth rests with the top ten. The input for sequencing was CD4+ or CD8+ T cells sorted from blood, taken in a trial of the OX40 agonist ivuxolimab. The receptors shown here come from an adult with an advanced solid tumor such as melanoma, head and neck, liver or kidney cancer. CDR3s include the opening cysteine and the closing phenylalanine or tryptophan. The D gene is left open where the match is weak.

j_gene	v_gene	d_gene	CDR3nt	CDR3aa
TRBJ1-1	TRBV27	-	TGTGCCAGCAGTTTGGGGGGGATCACTGAAGCTTTCTTT	CASSLGGITEAFF
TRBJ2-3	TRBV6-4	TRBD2	TGTGCCAGCAGCCCCCGGGCGGGAGGGGGTCAAGATACGCAGTATTTT	CASSPRAGGGQDTQYF
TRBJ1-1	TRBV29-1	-	TGCAGCGTTGAAGGCCGTCTGAACACTGAAGCTTTCTTT	CSVEGRLNTEAFF
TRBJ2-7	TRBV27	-	TGTGCCAGCAGTTTATTTTACACGGGACGCTCCTACGAGCAGTACTTC	CASSLFYTGRSYEQYF
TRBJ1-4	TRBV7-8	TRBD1	TGTGCCAGCAGCTTTTGGACGGGACAGGTTAATGAAAAACTGTTTTTT	CASSFWTGQVNEKLFF
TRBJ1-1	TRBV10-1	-	TGCGCCAGCAGTGAGTATGAGGACGGGAACACTGAAGCTTTCTTT	CASSEYEDGNTEAFF
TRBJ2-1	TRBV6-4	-	TGTGCCAGCAGTGTAGATATCCACAATGAGCAGTTCTTC	CASSVDIHNEQFF
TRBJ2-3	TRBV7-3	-	TGTGCCAGCAGCTTAGAACCCAGGGATAGCACAGATACGCAGTATTTT	CASSLEPRDSTDTQYF
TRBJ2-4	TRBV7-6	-	TGTGCCAGCAGCTCCTCTACAGCAAACATTCAGTACTTC	CASSSSTANIQYF
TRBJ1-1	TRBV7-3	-	TGTGCCAGCAGCAGTGGGGATTTGAACACTGAAGCTTTCTTT	CASSSGDLNTEAFF
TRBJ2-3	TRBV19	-	TGTGCCAGTATCGCCACTTTCACAGATACGCAGTATTTT	CASIATFTDTQYF